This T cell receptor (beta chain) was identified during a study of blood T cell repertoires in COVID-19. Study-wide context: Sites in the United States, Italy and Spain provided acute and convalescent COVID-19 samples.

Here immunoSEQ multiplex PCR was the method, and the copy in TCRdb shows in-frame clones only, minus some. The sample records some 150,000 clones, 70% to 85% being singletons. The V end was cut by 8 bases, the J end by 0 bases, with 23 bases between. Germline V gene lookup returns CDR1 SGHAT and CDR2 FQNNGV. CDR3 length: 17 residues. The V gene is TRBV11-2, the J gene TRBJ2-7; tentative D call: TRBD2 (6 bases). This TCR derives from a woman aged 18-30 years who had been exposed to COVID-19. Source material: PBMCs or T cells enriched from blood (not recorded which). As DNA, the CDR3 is TGTGCCAGCCGACGCTTAGGTAGTAGCGGAGCCTCCTACGAGCAGTACTTC. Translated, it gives CASRRLGSSGASYEQYF.